The clone carrying this T cell receptor (beta chain) occurred a few times. The antigen is not known. Trimming stripped 5 bases from V and 10 bases from J, with 20 bases between. The V gene's germline CDR1 is DFQATT and CDR2 SNEGSKA (reference sequence). The CDR3 is 14 residues long. Stated time point: pre-sensitization, week 0. The treatment denotes: therapeutic diphenylcyclopropenone sensitization with weekly scalp DPC. The data belong to a study of human T cells and chemical hapten exposure. The study, taken as a whole, reports: No shift was seen in TCRs above 1 in 1000 frequency with DPC sensitization. There were significantly more large CDR3 similarity clusters among expanded TCRs than among controls.

Within the library, unique molecular identifiers were attached to each individual cDNA molecule. One entry per CDR3 protein, called by TCRdb with MiXCR from the RACE reads. The sample has 80,000 to 100,000 distinct CDR3 sequences, 10% to 12% seen once. This specimen consisted of whole blood, obtained in connection with sensitization to the hapten diphenylcyclopropenone (DPC). This receptor was obtained from a woman in her sixties or seventies with alopecia areata. Some clones in this sample may be carry-over from other donors' samples. This chain joins TRBV20-1 and TRBJ1-4, with D tentatively TRBD1 (6 bases). Here the CDR3 DNA reads TGCAGTGCTGGGCACAGGGCTCGTCTTGGAAAACTGTTTTTT. This translates into CSAGHRARLGKLFF.